This T cell receptor (beta chain) appears in the sequencing data of a study of blood T cell repertoires in COVID-19. Study overall: COVID-19 samples from acute and convalescent phases originated in the United States, Italy and Spain. PBMCs, B-cell-depleted T cells, or T cells provided the cDNA or gDNA that made up the material.

Per the original methods: From reference gene primer amplification, estimates of nucleated cell counts were derived. Clones were sequenced by immunoSEQ multiplex PCR, and TCRdb holds only the in-frame ones, with some missing. D and trimming were read from the DNA, whereas the V and J calls and clone size are those reported in that table. The sample holds under 90,000 clones, around 85% seen once. This CDR3 has 15 amino acids. V lost 1 base and J lost 9, with 13 bases in between. Germline V lookup: CDR1 WNHNN, CDR2 SYGVQD (reference sequence). The rearrangement joins TRBV10-1 to TRBJ1-6, with D hard to call. This TCR derives from a man aged 60-69 years with acute or convalescent COVID-19. The material sequenced was peripheral blood. The CDR3 loop is CASSEWSSGGSPLHF. The CDR3 DNA reads TGCGCCAGCAGTGAGTGGTCCTCCGGTGGTTCACCCCTCCACTTT.